This T cell receptor beta chain was recorded in a study of blood T cells in healthy people across ages. Study findings and constraints: Per million T cells, the diversity of TCR beta decreased roughly linearly as age advanced.

Through a sample-barcoded 5' primer and a J-beta primer mix, a second PCR was run for roughly 7 to 11 cycles. Per-sample output comprised a minimum of 3 million paired-end reads containing CDR3. TCRdb analysed the 5' RACE reads with MiXCR anew, one entry per CDR3 protein. The repertoire holds around 850,000 distinct CDR3 sequences, roughly 35% seen once, with over 10% in the top ten. Trimming cost V 5 bases and J 7 bases, with 18 bases left between them. This CDR3 region has 14 residues. On this clonotype: Its specificity is not known.

Input material: blood. The TCR was taken from a man between 18 and 29 years old in good health. J is TRBJ2-7 and V is TRBV12-3 or TRBV12-4, with D tentatively TRBD2 (5 bases). CDR3 amino acids: CASSQGSAANEQYF. The CDR3 nucleotides read TGTGCCAGCAGTCAAGGTAGCGCGGCTAATGAGCAGTACTTC.